The T cell receptor (beta chain) described here comes from a study of T-cell reconstitution after alpha-beta-depleted transplantation in children. The CDR3 runs 16 residues. V lost 4 bases to trimming and J lost 4 bases, with 15 bases between them. Germline V gene data show CDR1 as SGHDT and CDR2 as YYEEEE. During its preparation, the TCRbeta library received unique molecular identifiers. TCRdb re-derived calls from the PCR reads in MiXCR, one entry per CDR3 protein. This sample has some 500,000 distinct CDR3 sequences, with roughly 18% found just once. The starting material was PBMCs from the stem cell graft donor, obtained from the stem cell graft. The receptor's source is a human donor who donated a stem cell graft to a child with acute lymphoblastic leukemia. The J gene is TRBJ2-6, the V gene TRBV5-6, with D tentatively TRBD2 (5 bases). In nucleotides, the CDR3 is TGTGCCAGCAGCAGGATTCGGGGAGCCGGGGCCAACGTCCTGACTTTC. This gives the protein CASSRIRGAGANVLTF.